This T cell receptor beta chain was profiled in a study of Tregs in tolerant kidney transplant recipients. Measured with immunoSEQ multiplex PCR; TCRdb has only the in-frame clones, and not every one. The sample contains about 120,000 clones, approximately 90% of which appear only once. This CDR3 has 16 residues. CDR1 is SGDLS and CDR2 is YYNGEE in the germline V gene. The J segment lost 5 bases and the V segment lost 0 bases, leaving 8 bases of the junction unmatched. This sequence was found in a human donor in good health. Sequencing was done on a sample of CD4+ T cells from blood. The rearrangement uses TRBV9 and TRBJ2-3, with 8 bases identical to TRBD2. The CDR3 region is CASSVVPGGPIDTQYF. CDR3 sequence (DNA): TGTGCCAGCAGCGTAGTTCCGGGGGGGCCGATAGATACGCAGTATTTT.